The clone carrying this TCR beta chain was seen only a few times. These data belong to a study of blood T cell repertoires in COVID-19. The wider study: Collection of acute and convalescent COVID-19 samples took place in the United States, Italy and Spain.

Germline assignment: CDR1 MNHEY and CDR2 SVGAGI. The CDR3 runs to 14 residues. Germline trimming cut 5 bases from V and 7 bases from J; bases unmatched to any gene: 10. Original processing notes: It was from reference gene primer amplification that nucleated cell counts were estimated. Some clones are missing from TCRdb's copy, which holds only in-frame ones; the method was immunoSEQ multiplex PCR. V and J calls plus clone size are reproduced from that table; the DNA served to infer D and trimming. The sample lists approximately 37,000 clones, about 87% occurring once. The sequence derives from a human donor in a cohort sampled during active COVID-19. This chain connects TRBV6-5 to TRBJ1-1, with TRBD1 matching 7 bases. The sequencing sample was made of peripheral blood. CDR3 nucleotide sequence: TGTGCCAGCAGTCACACAGGGGATGGGAGTGAAGCTTTCTTT. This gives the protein CASSHTGDGSEAFF.